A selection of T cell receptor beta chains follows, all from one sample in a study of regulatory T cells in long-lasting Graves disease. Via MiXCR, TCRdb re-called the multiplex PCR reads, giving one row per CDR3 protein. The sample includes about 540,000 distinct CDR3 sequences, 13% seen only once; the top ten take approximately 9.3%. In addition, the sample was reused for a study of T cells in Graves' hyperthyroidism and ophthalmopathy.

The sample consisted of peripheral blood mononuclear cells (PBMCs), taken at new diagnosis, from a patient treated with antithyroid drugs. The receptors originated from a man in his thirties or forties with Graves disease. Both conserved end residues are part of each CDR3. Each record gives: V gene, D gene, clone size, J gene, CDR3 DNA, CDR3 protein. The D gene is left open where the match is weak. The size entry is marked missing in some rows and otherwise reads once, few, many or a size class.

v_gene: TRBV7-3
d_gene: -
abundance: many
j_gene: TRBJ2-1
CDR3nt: TGTGCCAGCAGCGTAGCTAGCAAGGGTCATGAGCAGTTCTTC
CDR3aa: CASSVASKGHEQFF

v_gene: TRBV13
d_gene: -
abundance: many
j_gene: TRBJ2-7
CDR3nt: TGTGCCAGCAGACGCCTTAGGAGCGAGCAGTACTTC
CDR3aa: CASRRLRSEQYF

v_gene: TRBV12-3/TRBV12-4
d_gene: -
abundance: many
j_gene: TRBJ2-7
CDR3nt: TGTGCCAGCAGTTTAAGCGAGAGTGGTTACGAGCAGTACTTC
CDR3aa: CASSLSESGYEQYF

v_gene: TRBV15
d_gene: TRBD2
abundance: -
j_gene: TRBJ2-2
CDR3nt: TGTGCCACCAGCAGAGATGAAAGCCTAAGACTAGCCCGTGGAACCGGGGAGCTGTTTTTT
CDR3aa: CATSRDESLRLARGTGELFF

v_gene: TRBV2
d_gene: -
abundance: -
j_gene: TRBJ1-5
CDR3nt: TGTGCCAGCGTAGGTCGATCAGAACGGCCCCAGCATTTT
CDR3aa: CASVGRSERPQHF

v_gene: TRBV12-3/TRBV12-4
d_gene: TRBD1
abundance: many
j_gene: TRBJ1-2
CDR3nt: TGTGCCAGCGCAAAGTGGGACAGGGGTTATGGCTACACCTTC
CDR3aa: CASAKWDRGYGYTF

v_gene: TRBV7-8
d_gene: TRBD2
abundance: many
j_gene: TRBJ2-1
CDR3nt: TGTGCCAGCAGCTTAGGGCCGGGACTAGCCTCGGTCAATGAGCAGTTCTTC
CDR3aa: CASSLGPGLASVNEQFF

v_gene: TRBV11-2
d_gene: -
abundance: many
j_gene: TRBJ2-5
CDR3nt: TGTGCCAGCAGCTCATATCTAGCGCCGCAAGAGACCCAGTACTTC
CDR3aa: CASSSYLAPQETQYF

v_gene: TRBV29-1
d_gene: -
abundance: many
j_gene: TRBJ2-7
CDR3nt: TGCAGCGTTGTGGCGGGGTACTACGAGCAGTACTTC
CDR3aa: CSVVAGYYEQYF

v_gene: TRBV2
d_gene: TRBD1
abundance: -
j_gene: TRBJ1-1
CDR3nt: TGTGCCAGCAGAGGGGGGATGGGGACAGGGAACACTGAAGCTTTCTTT
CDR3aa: CASRGGMGTGNTEAFF

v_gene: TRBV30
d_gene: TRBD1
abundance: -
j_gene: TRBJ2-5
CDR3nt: TGTGCCTGGGACAGGGTCACTCAAGAGACCCAGTACTTC
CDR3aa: CAWDRVTQETQYF

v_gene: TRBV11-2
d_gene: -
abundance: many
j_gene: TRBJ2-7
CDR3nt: TGTGCCAGCAGCTTAGCACCTGCCTACGAGCAGTACTTC
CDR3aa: CASSLAPAYEQYF

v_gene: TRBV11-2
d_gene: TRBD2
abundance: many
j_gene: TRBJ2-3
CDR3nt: TGTGCCAGCAGCACCACGGGACTAGCTGGCACAGATACGCAGTATTTT
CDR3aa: CASSTTGLAGTDTQYF

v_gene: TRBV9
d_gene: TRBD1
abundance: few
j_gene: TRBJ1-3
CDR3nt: TGTGCCAGCAGCGTAAAACAGGGGGGTGGAAACACCATATATTTT
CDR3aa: CASSVKQGGGNTIYF

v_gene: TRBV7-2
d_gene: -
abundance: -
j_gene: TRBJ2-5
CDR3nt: TGTGCCAGCAGCTTAGCGCGGACTCGAGAGACCCAGTACTTC
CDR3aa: CASSLARTRETQYF

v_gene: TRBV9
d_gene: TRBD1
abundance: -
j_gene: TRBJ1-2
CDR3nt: TGTGCCAGCAGCACGGGACCGGGACAGGGAGATAACTATGGCTACACCTTC
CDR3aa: CASSTGPGQGDNYGYTF